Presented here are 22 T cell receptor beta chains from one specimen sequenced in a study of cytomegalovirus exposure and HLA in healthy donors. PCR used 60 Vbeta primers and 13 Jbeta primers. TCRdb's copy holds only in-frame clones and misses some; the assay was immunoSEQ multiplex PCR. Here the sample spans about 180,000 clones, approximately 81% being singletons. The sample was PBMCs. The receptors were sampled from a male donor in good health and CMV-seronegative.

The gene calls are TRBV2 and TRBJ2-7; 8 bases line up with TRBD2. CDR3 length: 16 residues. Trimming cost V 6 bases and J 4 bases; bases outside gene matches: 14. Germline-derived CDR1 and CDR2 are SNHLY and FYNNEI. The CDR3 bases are TGTGCCAGCAGCGCCGCGCCGGGACTAGGGCCATACGAGCAGTACTTC. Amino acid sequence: CASSAAPGLGPYEQYF.

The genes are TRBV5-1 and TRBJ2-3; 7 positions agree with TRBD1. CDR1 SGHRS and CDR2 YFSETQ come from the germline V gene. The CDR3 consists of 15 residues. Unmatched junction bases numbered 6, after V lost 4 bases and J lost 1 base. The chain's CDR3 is CASSAAGTGTDTQYF. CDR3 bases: TGCGCCAGCAGCGCAGCCGGGACAGGCACAGATACGCAGTATTTT. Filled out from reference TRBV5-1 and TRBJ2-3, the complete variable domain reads KAGVTQTPRYLIKTRGQQVTLSCSPISGHRSVSWYQQTPGQGLQFLFEYFSETQRNKGNFPGRFSGRQFSNSRSEMNVSTLELGDSALYLCASSAAGTGTDTQYFGPGTRLTVL.

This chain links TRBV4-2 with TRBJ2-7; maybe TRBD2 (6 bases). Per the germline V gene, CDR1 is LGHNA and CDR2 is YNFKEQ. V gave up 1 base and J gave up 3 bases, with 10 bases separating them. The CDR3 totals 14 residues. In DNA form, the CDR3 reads TGTGCCAGCAGCCAAGGGGTGGGGGGCTACGAGCAGTACTTC. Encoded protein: CASSQGVGGYEQYF.

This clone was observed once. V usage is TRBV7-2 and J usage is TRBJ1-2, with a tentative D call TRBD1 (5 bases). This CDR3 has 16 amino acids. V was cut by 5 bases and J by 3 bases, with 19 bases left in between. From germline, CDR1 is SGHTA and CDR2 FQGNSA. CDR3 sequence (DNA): TGTGCCAGCAGCCCCCTAACCTCTACAGGTGACTATGGCTACACCTTC. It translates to CASSPLTSTGDYGYTF.

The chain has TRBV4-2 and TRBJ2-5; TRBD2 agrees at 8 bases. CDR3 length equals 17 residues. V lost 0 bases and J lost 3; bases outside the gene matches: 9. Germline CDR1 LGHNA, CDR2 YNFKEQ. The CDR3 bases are TGTGCCAGCAGCCAAGATTCTGCGGGAGGACGGGAAGAGACCCAGTACTTC. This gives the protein CASSQDSAGGREETQYF.

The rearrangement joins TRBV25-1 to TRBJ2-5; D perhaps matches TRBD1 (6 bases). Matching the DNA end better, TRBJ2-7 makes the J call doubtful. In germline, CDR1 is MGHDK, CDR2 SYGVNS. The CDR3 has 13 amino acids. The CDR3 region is CASSVTGSYEQYF. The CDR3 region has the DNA TGTGCCAGCAGTGTGACAGGATCCTACGAGCAGTACTTC.

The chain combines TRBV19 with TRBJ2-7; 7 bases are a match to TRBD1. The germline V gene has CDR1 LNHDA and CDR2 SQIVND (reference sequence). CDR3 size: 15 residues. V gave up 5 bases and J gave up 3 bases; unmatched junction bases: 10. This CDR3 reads CASSRTGTHHYEQYF. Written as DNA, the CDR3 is TGTGCCAGTAGTCGGACAGGCACACACCACTACGAGCAGTACTTC.

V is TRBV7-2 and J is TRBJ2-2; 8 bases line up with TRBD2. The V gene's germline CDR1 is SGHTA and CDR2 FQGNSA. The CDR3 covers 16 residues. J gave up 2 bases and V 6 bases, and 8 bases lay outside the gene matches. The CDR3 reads CASSSRTSSNTGELFF. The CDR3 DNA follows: TGTGCCAGCAGTTCAAGGACTAGCAGTAACACCGGGGAGCTGTTTTTT.

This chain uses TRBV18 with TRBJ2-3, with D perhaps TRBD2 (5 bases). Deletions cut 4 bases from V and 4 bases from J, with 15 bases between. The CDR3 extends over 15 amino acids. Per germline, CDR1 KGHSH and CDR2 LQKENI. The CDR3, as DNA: TGTGCCAGCTCACACTCGGGAAATTGGGCAGATACGCAGTATTTT. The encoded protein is CASSHSGNWADTQYF.

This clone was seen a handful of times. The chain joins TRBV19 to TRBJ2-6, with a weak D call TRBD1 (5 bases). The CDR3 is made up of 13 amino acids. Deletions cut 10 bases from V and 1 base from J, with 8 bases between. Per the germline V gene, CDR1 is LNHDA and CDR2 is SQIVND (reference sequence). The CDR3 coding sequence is TGTGCCACTTCAGGGTCTGGGGCCAACGTCCTGACTTTC. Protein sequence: CATSGSGANVLTF. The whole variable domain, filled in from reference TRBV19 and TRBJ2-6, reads DGGITQSPKYLFRKEGQNVTLSCEQNLNHDAMYWYRQDPGQGLRLIYYSQIVNDFQKGDIAEGYSVSREKKESFPLTVTSAQKNPTAFYLCATSGSGANVLTFGAGSRLTVL.

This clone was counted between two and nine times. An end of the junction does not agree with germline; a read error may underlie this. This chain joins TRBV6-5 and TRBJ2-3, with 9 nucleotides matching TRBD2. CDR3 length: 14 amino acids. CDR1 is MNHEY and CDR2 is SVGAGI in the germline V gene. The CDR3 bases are TGTGCCAGCAGTCTACCCTTAGCTAGCGGGGCAATGATTTTT. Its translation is CASSLPLASGAMIF.

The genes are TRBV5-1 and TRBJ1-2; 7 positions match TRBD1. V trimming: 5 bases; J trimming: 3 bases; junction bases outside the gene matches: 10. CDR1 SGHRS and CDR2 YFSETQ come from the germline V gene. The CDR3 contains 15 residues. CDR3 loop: CASSPRTGSDYGYTF. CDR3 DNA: TGCGCCAGCAGTCCCCGGACAGGAAGCGACTATGGCTACACCTTC.

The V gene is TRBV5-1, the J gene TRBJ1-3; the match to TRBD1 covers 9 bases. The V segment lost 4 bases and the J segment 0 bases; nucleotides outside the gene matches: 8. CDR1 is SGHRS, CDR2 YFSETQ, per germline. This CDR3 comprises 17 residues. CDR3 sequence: CASSLRTGEHSGNTIYF. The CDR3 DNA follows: TGCGCCAGCAGCCTTAGGACAGGGGAGCACTCTGGAAACACCATATATTTT.

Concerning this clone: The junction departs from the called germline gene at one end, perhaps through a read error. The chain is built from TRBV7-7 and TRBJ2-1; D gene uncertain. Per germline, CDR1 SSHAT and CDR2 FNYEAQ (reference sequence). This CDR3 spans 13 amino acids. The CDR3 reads CASSLGRLNEQFF. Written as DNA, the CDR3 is TGTGCTAGCAGCTTGGGCAGGTTGAATGAGCAGTTCTTC.

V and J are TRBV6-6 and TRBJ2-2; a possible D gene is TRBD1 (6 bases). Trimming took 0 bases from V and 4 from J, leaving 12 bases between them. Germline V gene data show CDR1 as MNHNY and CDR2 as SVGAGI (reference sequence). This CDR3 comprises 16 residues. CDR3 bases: TGTGCCAGCAGTTACTCGTACAGGGTTGCCACCGGGGAGCTGTTTTTT. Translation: CASSYSYRVATGELFF.

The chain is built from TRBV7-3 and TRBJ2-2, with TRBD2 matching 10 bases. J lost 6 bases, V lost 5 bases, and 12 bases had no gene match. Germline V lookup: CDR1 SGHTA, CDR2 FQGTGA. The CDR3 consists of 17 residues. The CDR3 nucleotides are TGTGCCAGCAGCCCCCGGGTAGCGGGGGGCCCAGCCGGGGAGCTGTTTTTT. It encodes CASSPRVAGGPAGELFF.

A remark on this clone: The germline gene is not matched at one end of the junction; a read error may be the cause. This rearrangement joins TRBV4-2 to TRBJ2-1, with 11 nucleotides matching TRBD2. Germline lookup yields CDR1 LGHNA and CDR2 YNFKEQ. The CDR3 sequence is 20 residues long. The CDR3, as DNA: TGTGCCAGCAGCCAAGAATTCGGACTAGCGGGCGTTATCTCCTACGATGAGCAGTTCTTC. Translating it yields CASSQEFGLAGVISYDEQFF.

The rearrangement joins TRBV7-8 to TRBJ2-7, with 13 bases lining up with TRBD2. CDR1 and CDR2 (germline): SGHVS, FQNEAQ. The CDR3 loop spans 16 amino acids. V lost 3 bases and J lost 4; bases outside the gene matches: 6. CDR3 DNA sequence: TGTGCCAGCAGCTTTGTCCCGGGACTAGCGGGGTACGAGCAGTACTTC. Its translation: CASSFVPGLAGYEQYF.

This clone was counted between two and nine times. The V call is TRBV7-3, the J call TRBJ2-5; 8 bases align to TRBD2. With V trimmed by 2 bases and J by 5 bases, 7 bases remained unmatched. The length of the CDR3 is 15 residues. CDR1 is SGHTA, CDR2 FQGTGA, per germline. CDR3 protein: CASSLDNSGVETQYF. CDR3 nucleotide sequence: TGTGCCAGCAGCTTAGACAATAGCGGGGTGGAGACCCAGTACTTC.

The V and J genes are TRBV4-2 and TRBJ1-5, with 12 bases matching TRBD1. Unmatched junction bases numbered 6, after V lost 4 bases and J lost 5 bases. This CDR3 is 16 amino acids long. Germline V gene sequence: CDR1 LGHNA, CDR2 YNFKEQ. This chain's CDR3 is CASSLRDRGRHQPQHF. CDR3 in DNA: TGTGCCAGCAGCCTCAGGGACAGGGGGCGGCATCAGCCCCAGCATTTT.

The CDR3 DNA follows: TGTGCCAGCCTGACTAGCCCTCCCTACGAGCAGTACTTC. Translating it yields CASLTSPPYEQYF. This rearrangement joins TRBV6-1 to TRBJ2-7, with 7 bases fitting TRBD2. The CDR3 has 13 residues. With V trimmed by 8 bases and J by 2 bases, 6 bases remained unmatched. The V gene's germline CDR1 is MNHNS and CDR2 SASEGT.

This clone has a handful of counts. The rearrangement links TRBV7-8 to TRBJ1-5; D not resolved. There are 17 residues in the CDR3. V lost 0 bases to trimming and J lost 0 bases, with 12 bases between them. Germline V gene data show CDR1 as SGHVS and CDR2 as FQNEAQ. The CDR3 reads CASSLAISGYSNQPQHF. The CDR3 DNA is TGTGCCAGCAGCTTAGCGATATCGGGTTATAGCAATCAGCCCCAGCATTTT.